Listed here are 22 T cell receptor beta chains from one sample, sequenced in a study of blood T cell repertoires in COVID-19. Method: immunoSEQ multiplex PCR; TCRdb's copy keeps in-frame clones and lacks some. The table lists about 200,000 clones, around nine tenths of them singletons, with 5% to 7.5% in the top ten. Sample: peripheral blood. All receptors come from a woman aged 40-49 years who had recovered from COVID-19.

This clone has only a few counts. V usage is TRBV4-3 and J usage is TRBJ1-4; a weak D match, TRBD1 (5 bases). V lost 3 bases and J 6 bases, leaving 17 bases between the germline ends. The CDR3 spans 16 residues. Germline V gene lookup returns CDR1 LGHNA and CDR2 YSLEER. The CDR3 sequence: CASSHSGGTVDEKLFF. The CDR3 DNA sequence: TGCGCCAGCAGCCATTCGGGGGGTACGGTAGATGAAAAACTGTTTTTT.

The chain employs TRBV3-1 (or the pseudogene TRBV3-2) and TRBJ1-2; tentatively, D is TRBD1 (5 bases). Germline loops: CDR1 LGHDT, CDR2 YNNKEL (reference sequence). The CDR3 has 13 residues. V lost 3 bases and J 6 bases, leaving 11 bases between the germline ends. In DNA, the CDR3 is TGTGCCAGCAGCCATGCTTCAGGGAATGGCTACACCTTC. Protein sequence: CASSHASGNGYTF.

Comment on this clone: A junction boundary mismatches the germline segment, possibly from a read error. The CDR3 nucleotides read TGTGCCAGGAGTAGGGCGGAGACCCAGTACTTC. It codes for CARSRAETQYF. This chain joins TRBV19 and TRBJ2-5; no definite D call. CDR1 LNHDA and CDR2 SQIVND come from the germline V gene (reference sequence). The CDR3 is 11 amino acids.

This chain connects TRBV6-1 to TRBJ2-1; D not certain. The CDR3 consists of 11 residues. V gave up 2 bases and J gave up 13 bases, with 9 bases separating them. The germline V gene encodes CDR1 MNHNS and CDR2 SASEGT. DNA of the CDR3: TGTGCCAGCAGTGAATTGTCACACCAGTTCTTC. It yields the protein CASSELSHQFF.

The chain is built from TRBV7-3 and TRBJ2-5; the D gene is possibly TRBD2 (5 bases). CDR1 and CDR2 (germline): SGHTA, FQGTGA. V was shortened by 1 base and J by 4 bases, with 13 bases between the two germline ends. There are 15 residues in the CDR3. The CDR3 region has the DNA TGTGCCAGCAGCTTAAGAGGGTCTACTGGAGAGACCCAGTACTTC. It is translated as CASSLRGSTGETQYF.

This chain joins TRBV4-2 and TRBJ1-2, with a tentative D call TRBD1 (6 bases). The CDR3 sequence is 17 residues long. The V gene's germline CDR1 is LGHNA and CDR2 YNFKEQ. V lost 5 bases to trimming and J lost 0 bases, with 19 bases between them. CDR3 amino acids: CASSIHRDTEANYGYTF. In DNA, the CDR3 is TGTGCCAGCAGCATACACCGGGACACCGAAGCTAACTATGGCTACACCTTC.

This clone was detected only a few times. The chain carries TRBV19 and TRBJ2-2; 9 nucleotides line up with TRBD1. In germline, CDR1 is LNHDA, CDR2 SQIVND (reference sequence). With V trimmed by 5 bases and J by 1 base, 2 bases remained unmatched. This CDR3 spans 15 amino acids. The CDR3 DNA sequence: TGTGCCAGTAGTTCGGGACAGGGGAACACCGGGGAGCTGTTTTTT. It is translated as CASSSGQGNTGELFF.

The chain combines TRBV28 with TRBJ2-1; TRBD2 matches 7 bases. The CDR3 loop spans 13 amino acids. V lost 3 bases to trimming and J lost 10 bases; unmatched junction nucleotides: 6. Germline V gives CDR1 MDHEN, CDR2 SYDVKM. CDR3: CASSFFMGGEQFF. For the CDR3, the DNA is TGTGCCAGCAGTTTTTTTATGGGAGGGGAGCAGTTCTTC.

This CDR3 reads CASSARSTTYNEQFF. CDR3 bases: TGTGCCAGCAGCGCGCGGAGTACTACCTACAATGAGCAGTTCTTC. This rearrangement joins TRBV9 to TRBJ2-1; D not certain. From germline, CDR1 is SGDLS and CDR2 YYNGEE. Trimming stripped 3 bases from V and 2 bases from J, with 12 bases between. There are 15 residues in the CDR3.

This rearrangement joins TRBV7-2 to TRBJ2-1; perhaps TRBD2 as D (5 bases). The CDR3 is 16 residues long. V lost 2 bases and J 1 base, leaving 12 bases between the germline ends. CDR1 SGHTA and CDR2 FQGNSA come from the germline V gene. The CDR3 spells CASSLLGLTSYNEQFF. In DNA, the CDR3 is TGTGCCAGCAGCTTACTTGGACTTACGTCCTACAATGAGCAGTTCTTC.

V gene TRBV15 combines with J gene TRBJ2-7; tentative D call: TRBD2 (7 bases). This CDR3 has 16 residues. Germline CDR1 and CDR2: LNHNV and YYDKDF (reference sequence). Between the trimmed V and J ends, which lost 2 bases and 5 bases, there was a span of 19 bases. The CDR3 protein is CATSRFGGGSLDEQYF. The CDR3 DNA is TGTGCCACCAGCAGATTCGGGGGCGGGAGTTTGGACGAGCAGTACTTC.

V gene TRBV7-2 combines with J gene TRBJ1-2, with 11 bases identical to TRBD1. Unmatched junction bases numbered 10, after V lost 5 bases and J lost 8 bases. The CDR3 loop spans 15 amino acids. CDR1 is SGHTA, CDR2 FQGNSA, per germline. CDR3 in amino acids: CASSPLDRGPDGYTF. The CDR3 nucleotides are TGTGCCAGCAGCCCTCTGGACAGGGGGCCGGACGGCTACACCTTC.

This clone was seen only a few times. The CDR3 reads CASSAGGSSYNEQFF. Here the CDR3 DNA reads TGTGCTAGTTCAGCGGGAGGAAGCTCCTACAATGAGCAGTTCTTC. The rearrangement links TRBV12-5 to TRBJ2-1; TRBD2 matches at 9 bases. After removal of 8 bases from V and 0 bases from J, the junction contained 5 bases not matched to a gene. From germline, CDR1 is LGHNT and CDR2 FRNRAP. The CDR3 covers 15 residues.

The chain recombines TRBV18 with TRBJ1-5; 7 bases line up with TRBD1. Trimming at V came to 3 bases and at J to 5 bases, leaving 10 bases not matched to a gene. Germline-derived CDR1 and CDR2 are KGHSH and LQKENI. The CDR3 is made up of 16 amino acids. Here the CDR3 reads CASSPGTVGLDQPQHF. CDR3 bases: TGTGCCAGCTCACCGGGGACAGTGGGGCTAGATCAGCCCCAGCATTTT.

The CDR3 sequence is CASSRPGGETQYF. The CDR3 region has the DNA TGTGCCAGCAGCCGCCCCGGGGGGGAGACCCAGTACTTC. The V gene is TRBV11-1, the J gene TRBJ2-5, with TRBD2 matching 7 bases. The CDR3 contains 13 residues. Losses at the gene ends were 5 bases for V and 5 bases for J; bases not matched to a gene: 5. The germline V gene encodes CDR1 SGHAT and CDR2 FQDESV (reference sequence).

The V call is TRBV9, the J call TRBJ2-1, with TRBD2 matching 9 bases. Germline V gives CDR1 SGDLS, CDR2 YYNGEE. Trimming at V came to 0 bases and at J to 10 bases, leaving 5 bases not matched to a gene. This CDR3 has 14 residues. The CDR3 DNA reads TGTGCCAGCAGCGTAGGTCTAGCGGGAAGGGAGCAGTTCTTC. Translation gives CASSVGLAGREQFF.

The J gene is TRBJ2-3, the V gene TRBV2; a weak D match, TRBD2 (5 bases). This CDR3 region has 13 residues. The germline V gene has CDR1 SNHLY and CDR2 FYNNEI. With 4 bases removed from V and 0 bases from J, the gap between germline ends came to 5 bases. DNA for the CDR3: TGTGCCAGCAGTGGGGAGAGCACAGATACGCAGTATTTT. The encoded protein is CASSGESTDTQYF.

The chain employs TRBV7-9 and TRBJ2-7, with D unclear. The CDR3 has 13 residues. V lost 5 bases and J 0 bases, leaving 8 bases between the germline ends. The germline CDR1 and CDR2 sequences are SEHNR and FQNEAQ (reference sequence). CDR3 bases: TGTGCCAGCAGCAACAGAATCTCCTACGAGCAGTACTTC. Protein: CASSNRISYEQYF.

This clone was seen a handful of times. This chain joins TRBV5-4 and TRBJ2-5, with TRBD2 matching over 10 bases. The V gene's germline CDR1 is SGHNT and CDR2 YYREEE (reference sequence). Germline trimming cut 9 bases from V and 1 base from J; bases unmatched to any gene: 15. This CDR3 comprises 17 residues. The CDR3 sequence: CATAPSGGYRSQETQYF. For the CDR3, the DNA is TGTGCCACCGCCCCTAGCGGGGGATACAGATCCCAAGAGACCCAGTACTTC.

CDR3: CASSFPGGERPYEQYF. The CDR3 DNA sequence: TGTGCCAGCAGTTTCCCCGGGGGGGAAAGACCCTACGAGCAGTACTTC. J is TRBJ2-7 and V is TRBV28; TRBD2 matches at 8 bases. The junction had 9 bases not matched to a gene; V was cut back by 3 bases and J by 2 bases. The CDR3 sequence is 16 residues long. Germline V CDR1 and CDR2: MDHEN, SYDVKM.

In its sample, this clone was seen a few times. The V and J genes are TRBV6-5 and TRBJ1-5; D gene ambiguous. This CDR3 has 15 amino acids. Germline V gene lookup returns CDR1 MNHEY and CDR2 SVGAGI. Trimming took off 6 bases at V and 7 bases at J, with 19 bases between the two ends. The CDR3 nucleotides are TGTGCCAGCAGCCCAGGACTGGGCTTTGGGCAGCCCCAGCATTTT. Protein product: CASSPGLGFGQPQHF.

This clone turned up a few times. The chain links TRBV18 to TRBJ2-1; TRBD2 matches 13 bases. V was pared by 6 bases and J by 7 bases, with 9 bases of the junction left unmatched. CDR1 is KGHSH and CDR2 is LQKENI in the germline V gene. CDR3 size: 16 residues. The DNA for the CDR3 is TGTGCCAGCTCGACAGGACTAGCGGGAGCAGGTAATGAGCAGTTCTTC. Translation: CASSTGLAGAGNEQFF. Full variable domain (remainder filled in from reference TRBV18 and TRBJ2-1): NAGVMQNPRHLVRRRGQEARLRCSPMKGHSHVYWYRQLPEEGLKFMVYLQKENIIDESGMPKERFSAEFPKEGPSILRIQQVVRGDSAAYFCASSTGLAGAGNEQFFGPGTRLTVL.